This T cell receptor (beta chain) stems from a study of cytomegalovirus exposure and HLA in healthy donors. Findings and caveats of the study: Previous analysis showed most TCR beta V segments were productive about 87% or about 30% of the time. The study designated around 150 TCR beta chains cytomegalovirus-associated.

PCR amplification relied on 60 Vbeta primers (plus 13 Jbeta primers). The table came from immunoSEQ multiplex PCR; TCRdb's copy has only in-frame clones and leaves some out. This table holds approximately 200,000 clones, roughly four fifths found once. The germline CDR1 and CDR2 sequences are SEHNR and FQNEAQ (reference sequence). V was shortened by 5 bases and J by 9 bases, with 16 bases between the two germline ends. This CDR3 spans 13 amino acids. This clone was counted between two and nine times. Its target is not known. The sequencing input was PBMCs. The sequence was obtained from a boy aged 2-15 years in good health and CMV-seronegative. The V call is TRBV7-9, the J call TRBJ1-1; maybe TRBD1 (6 bases). The CDR3 loop is CASSHGGGGQAFF. In DNA form, the CDR3 reads TGTGCCAGCAGCCACGGAGGGGGGGGCCAAGCTTTCTTT. Supplemented by reference TRBV7-9 and TRBJ1-1, the full variable domain reads DTGVSQNPRHKITKRGQNVTFRCDPISEHNRLYWYRQTLGQGPEFLTYFQNEAQLEKSRLLSDRFSAERPKGSFSTLEIQRTEQGDSAMYLCASSHGGGGQAFFGQGTRLTVV.